The clone carrying this TCR beta chain was found once. The same CDR3 arises from other DNA sequences in this sample as well. The CDR3 covers 13 residues. CDR1 and CDR2 from the germline V gene are SGHRS and YFSETQ. The ends were cut back, 0 bases at V and 2 bases at J, with 6 bases in the middle. This record belongs to a study of shared clonotypes between healthy human individuals. Positively selected for CCR7, the CD45RO-negative cells used as naive CD8 cells excluded terminally differentiated effector memory CD45RA+ cells. The data were produced by immunoSEQ multiplex PCR, yet TCRdb's version contains in-frame clones alone and is incomplete. The sample lists approximately 1.9 million clones; around 93% were seen once.

The sample was naive CD8+ T cells from PBMCs. This chain uses TRBV5-1 with TRBJ2-7; possibly TRBD1 or TRBD2 for D (5 bases each). The clonotype originates from a man aged 18 to 30 in good health. Some clones in this sample may be carry-over from other donors' samples. CDR3 sequence: CASSLGDAYEQYF. The DNA of the CDR3 is TGCGCCAGCAGCTTGGGGGACGCCTACGAGCAGTACTTC.